These 23 T cell receptor beta chains came from one sample sequenced in a study of post-analysis software for immune sequencing data. Whole-study results and caveats: When patients were compared with controls, about 5 TRBV segments were more frequent, TRBV5-6, TRBV5-1 and TRBV20-1 among them.

No antigen is known for these receptors. The TCR beta cDNA libraries carried unique molecular identifiers. TCRdb redid the calling of the PCR reads with MiXCR, one entry per CDR3 protein. The repertoire holds hundreds of thousands of distinct CDR3 sequences, with about 40% as singletons. The specimen sequenced was blood. These receptors all stem from a girl between 5 and 17 years old with multiple sclerosis.

On this clonotype itself: The junction departs from the called germline gene at one end, perhaps through a read error. The CDR3 nucleotides read TGCAGCGTCGAAGAAGGATACAATCAGCCCCAGCATTTT. It specifies CSVEEGYNQPQHF. The rearrangement links TRBV29-1 to TRBJ1-5; D unresolved. Looked up from germline, CDR1 is SQVTM and CDR2 is ANQGSEA. This CDR3 is built from 13 residues.

The V call is TRBV10-3, the J call TRBJ2-1, with D possibly matching TRBD2 (5 bases). The CDR3 runs 12 residues. The V and J ends lost 8 bases and 7 bases respectively, with 12 bases between them. Germline V gene data show CDR1 as ENHRY and CDR2 as SYGVKD. The CDR3 sequence is CAILGRENEQFF. The CDR3 nucleotides read TGTGCCATCTTGGGTAGGGAGAATGAGCAGTTCTTC.

The chain is built from TRBV6-6 and TRBJ2-2; D may be TRBD2 (5 bases). This CDR3 has 15 amino acids. CDR1 and CDR2 (germline): MNHNY, SVGAGI (reference sequence). Trimming removed 5 bases from V and 5 bases from J, with 15 bases in between. DNA of the CDR3: TGTGCCAGCAGTCGGGTGAACCCGGGGACCGGGGAGCTGTTTTTT. It yields the protein CASSRVNPGTGELFF.

The chain links TRBV6-6 to TRBJ2-5, with TRBD1 as a possible D gene (6 bases). The last part of the DNA fits TRBJ2-7 better; the J call may be wrong. The CDR3 sequence is 17 residues long. Germline CDR1 and CDR2: MNHNY and SVGAGI (reference sequence). In nucleotides, the CDR3 is TGTGCCAGCAGGCCCTGGGGCTCAAAGGCAGGGGACTACGAGCAGTACTTC. This gives the protein CASRPWGSKAGDYEQYF.

The V and J genes are TRBV10-3 and TRBJ1-1, with a possible D match to TRBD1 (6 bases). Germline CDR1 and CDR2: ENHRY and SYGVKD. Trimming shortened V by 6 bases and J by 0 bases, and 11 bases separated the two germline ends. The CDR3 runs 14 residues. The CDR3: CAIRPGQLNTEAFF. The CDR3, as DNA: TGTGCCATCAGGCCGGGACAACTGAACACTGAAGCTTTCTTT.

This clonotype has ten or more counts. The CDR3 DNA follows: TGCAGTGCTAGAGAGGTTAGCCAAGAGACCCAGTACTTC. Residues: CSAREVSQETQYF. J is TRBJ2-5 and V is TRBV20-1; D remains ambiguous. The CDR3 totals 13 residues. Deletions cut 0 bases from V and 1 base from J, with 6 bases between. Germline CDR1 is DFQATT and CDR2 is SNEGSKA (reference sequence).

This clonotype showed up just a few times. The genes are TRBV20-1 and TRBJ2-5, with TRBD2 identical over 8 bases. This CDR3 has 14 residues. V was pared by 5 bases and J by 5 bases, with 10 bases of the junction left unmatched. Germline loops: CDR1 DFQATT, CDR2 SNEGSKA (reference sequence). The CDR3 nucleotides read TGCAGTGCTCAACGGGGGGGCGATGCGGAGACCCAGTACTTC. Translation: CSAQRGGDAETQYF.

This chain joins TRBV29-1 and TRBJ2-7, with D possibly TRBD1 on 5 matching bases. CDR1 is SQVTM, CDR2 ANQGSEA, per germline. Deletions cut 2 bases from V and 0 bases from J, with 11 bases between. The length of the CDR3 is 14 residues. CDR3 DNA: TGCAGCGTTGAACGGCAGGGCGGCTCCTACGAGCAGTACTTC. This translates into CSVERQGGSYEQYF.

The rearrangement links TRBV6-2 or TRBV6-3 to TRBJ2-1; D unresolved. The CDR3 is made up of 16 amino acids. Germline-derived CDR1 and CDR2 are MNHEY and SVGEGT. Trimming left V 7 bases short and J 0 bases short, with 16 bases between. Here the CDR3 reads CASTSPEDFSYNEQFF. CDR3 nucleotides: TGTGCCAGCACCTCCCCTGAGGATTTCTCCTACAATGAGCAGTTCTTC.

The chain combines TRBV7-6 with TRBJ2-1; 7 positions agree with TRBD2. There are 16 residues in the CDR3. CDR1 SGHVS and CDR2 FNYEAQ come from the germline V gene. Losses at the gene ends were 5 bases for V and 8 bases for J; bases not matched to a gene: 15. CDR3 residues: CASSTLGGSWGDEQFF. CDR3 bases: TGTGCCAGCAGCACCTTGGGCGGGAGCTGGGGGGATGAGCAGTTCTTC.

Concerning this clonotype itself: The junction departs from germline at one end; a sequencing error may be responsible. CDR3 sequence (DNA): TGTGCCTTCAGTGGGGGCTCCTACAATGAGCAGTTCTTC. This codes for CAFSGGSYNEQFF. V and J are TRBV10-3 and TRBJ2-1; D might be TRBD1 or TRBD2, each matching 5 bases. Germline V CDR1 and CDR2: ENHRY, SYGVKD. The length of the CDR3 is 13 residues.

This clonotype showed up just a few times. The chain combines TRBV7-9 with TRBJ2-1; D gene ambiguous. This CDR3 has 15 amino acids. Germline V gene data show CDR1 as SEHNR and CDR2 as FQNEAQ (reference sequence). The V gene lost 1 base and the J gene lost 0 bases, with 7 bases spanning the gap. Here the CDR3 DNA reads TGTGCCAGCAGCTTAGAAGACCACTCCTACAATGAGCAGTTCTTC. Residues: CASSLEDHSYNEQFF.

This clonotype was observed a handful of times. The rearrangement uses TRBV29-1 and TRBJ2-5, with 12 bases that match TRBD1. Germline trimming cut 4 bases from V and 5 bases from J; bases unmatched to any gene: 14. The CDR3 has 17 amino acids. Germline V gives CDR1 SQVTM, CDR2 ANQGSEA. The CDR3 sequence is CSVVLLPGTGGSETQYF. The DNA of the CDR3 is TGCAGCGTTGTACTCTTGCCCGGGACAGGGGGCTCGGAGACCCAGTACTTC. The whole variable domain, remainder taken from reference TRBV29-1 and TRBJ2-5, is SAVISQKPSRDICQRGTSLTIQCQVDSQVTMMFWYRQQPGQSLTLIATANQGSEATYESGFVIDKFPISRPNLTFSTLTVSNMSPEDSSIYLCSVVLLPGTGGSETQYFGPGTRLLVL.

The chain has TRBV12-3 or TRBV12-4 and TRBJ2-7, with D hard to call. V gave up 0 bases and J gave up 0 bases, with 9 bases separating them. The CDR3 spans 15 residues. The CDR3 reads CASSLASESSYEQYF. The CDR3 bases are TGTGCCAGCAGTTTAGCTTCGGAAAGCTCCTACGAGCAGTACTTC.

In its sample, this clonotype was seen many times. This chain connects TRBV29-1 to TRBJ2-7, with D possibly matching TRBD2 (5 bases). Trimming removed 4 bases at V and 2 bases at J, with 12 bases between. Per the germline V gene, CDR1 is SQVTM and CDR2 is ANQGSEA. The CDR3 has 13 amino acids. The DNA for the CDR3 is TGCAGCGTTGCGGTCTCGGGAACCTACGAGCAGTACTTC. Its translation: CSVAVSGTYEQYF.

The rearrangement uses TRBV20-1 and TRBJ2-5; a weak D match, TRBD1 (6 bases). Trimming stripped 3 bases from V and 1 base from J, with 18 bases between. This CDR3 has 16 residues. Germline V gene lookup returns CDR1 DFQATT and CDR2 SNEGSKA (reference sequence). CDR3 DNA: TGCAGTGCTAGTCTTACCCGAGGGGGACCCCAAGAGACCCAGTACTTC. It yields the protein CSASLTRGGPQETQYF.

This clonotype appeared a single time. The chain employs TRBV7-9 and TRBJ2-6; a weak D match, TRBD1 (6 bases). V was pared by 8 bases and J by 0 bases, with 14 bases between. This CDR3 is 16 amino acids long. CDR1 and CDR2 (germline): SEHNR, FQNEAQ (reference sequence). CDR3 nucleotides: TGTGCCAGCCTCCCCCTACAGGGCTCTGGGGCCAACGTCCTGACTTTC. Translating it yields CASLPLQGSGANVLTF.

This chain links TRBV12-3 or TRBV12-4 with TRBJ2-5; D unclear. This CDR3 comprises 14 residues. The ends were cut back, 5 bases at V and 1 base at J, with 11 bases in the middle. CDR3: CASSRQRSQETQYF. CDR3 DNA: TGTGCCAGCAGTCGCCAACGAAGCCAAGAGACCCAGTACTTC.

This clonotype showed up just a few times. This chain connects TRBV12-3 or TRBV12-4 to TRBJ2-7; TRBD1 is a possible D gene (6 bases). This CDR3 has 14 amino acids. V was pared by 7 bases and J by 5 bases, with 18 bases between. Written as DNA, the CDR3 is TGTGCCAGCACCCTTGGGACATTTTCGGACGAGCAGTACTTC. Residues: CASTLGTFSDEQYF.

CDR3 nucleotides: TGTGCCAGCGGCCCACAGAGATATGGCTACACCTTC. Encoded protein: CASGPQRYGYTF. V usage is TRBV28 and J usage is TRBJ1-2; D unresolved. This CDR3 contains 12 residues. CDR1 and CDR2 from the germline V gene are MDHEN and SYDVKM. V was pared by 8 bases and J by 5 bases, with 12 bases between.

The chain joins TRBV6-6 to TRBJ2-5, with TRBD2 as a possible D gene (6 bases). The J call may not be correct, given that the DNA end is closer to TRBJ2-7. The germline CDR1 and CDR2 sequences are MNHNY and SVGAGI (reference sequence). CDR3 length: 15 residues. The CDR3 loop reads CASSNEASASYEQYF. The CDR3, as DNA: TGTGCCAGCAGTAACGAGGCTAGCGCTTCCTACGAGCAGTACTTC.

V gene TRBV7-9 combines with J gene TRBJ2-7; no clear D. The CDR3 consists of 12 residues. CDR1 is SEHNR, CDR2 FQNEAQ, per germline (reference sequence). V lost 5 bases and J 1 base, leaving 6 bases between the germline ends. The CDR3 region has the DNA TGTGCCAGCAGCGCAGAGTCCTACGAGCAGTACTTC. Its translation is CASSAESYEQYF.

The count of this clonotype is one. The chain employs TRBV7-9 and TRBJ1-2; no firm D call. Germline-derived CDR1 and CDR2 are SEHNR and FQNEAQ (reference sequence). With 5 bases removed from V and 3 bases from J, the gap between germline ends came to 13 bases. There are 14 residues in the CDR3. DNA for the CDR3: TGTGCCAGCAGCCCGGGCGGCAGGCACTATGGCTACACCTTC. It specifies CASSPGGRHYGYTF.